The entry below gives a single T cell receptor (beta chain) sequence along with its context. This clonotype has only one observation. Its binding antigen is unknown. No much larger clonotype is one base removed from it; base qualities were not supplied. Libraries were constructed by 5' RACE. The data were produced on an Illumina HiSeq 2500. A second PCR of roughly 6 to 12 cycles was performed with a sample-barcoded 5' primer and a J-beta primer mix. Each TCR beta cDNA molecule received a unique molecular identifier from a template-switch 5' adaptor carrying 12 random nucleotides. Each sample yielded at least 2.5 million CDR3-containing paired-end reads. The Mint cDNA synthesis kit, primed by a TRBC-specific oligonucleotide, was used to synthesize first-strand cDNA from all RNA. Following uracil-DNA glycosylase treatment, all cDNA underwent a first 18-cycle PCR with the universal primers M1SS and BC2_uni_R. In the source study's methods: Normalization of each sample was performed by random selection of 1 million high-quality reads, each carrying a distinct molecular identifier. Instead of being binned into consensus sequences, reads with shared molecular identifiers were discarded. MiTCR, run with a Q25 quality threshold and the strictest error-elimination algorithm, handled CDR3 identification, clonotype clustering and error correction. A nonparametric unseen species model with Euler transformation was used to estimate lower-bound total TCR beta diversity. In-frame beta chains were kept once TCRdb had trimmed the public reads at Q25 with fastp and called clones with MiXCR. Each CDR3 protein appears once, grouped with its most common genes and DNA. None of the V and J calls come from the authors' own analysis; TCRdb made them. The sample profile shows 600,000 to 1,000,000 distinct CDR3 sequences; approximately 25% of them were found once. Roughly 3.5% of the sample is in the top ten clones.

This entry comes from a study of blood T cells in healthy people across ages (dated by TCRdb to the mid-2010s). In the study overall: In model experiments, roughly one uniquely barcoded TCR beta cDNA molecule per two T cells was captured by template switching. Age-related changes in TCR beta repertoire diversity were measured in the study by deep sequencing normalized with unique cDNA molecular identifiers. Four age groups were formed from the donors: young (average 16 years), middle-aged (approximately 40), aged (under 70) and long-lived (more than 75). The study analyzed two additional independent replicas of 1 million unique cDNA reads from the same blood draw for two donors, one aged 18 to 29 and one aged 80 or older.

The CDR3 starts with the cysteine, ends with the phenylalanine, and has 15 residues. The DNA shown is the 45-base CDR3, in frame from base 1. Systemically healthy Caucasian individuals from Russia, around 38 in total and aged roughly 6 to 95 years, were included as donors. Each donor gave 9.5 to 10 milliliters of peripheral blood, drawn into EDTA-treated Vacutainer tubes. Ficoll-Paque density-gradient centrifugation was used to isolate PBMCs, with at least 6.5 million per sample. Trizol reagent was used to extract total RNA from the PBMCs, yielding at least 5 micrograms per sample. Naive CD45RAhigh/CD27high T cell percentages were measured by flow cytometry on a PBMC aliquot from every donor. General conclusions and limits of the study: Observed TCR beta diversity correlated strongly with the percentage of naive T cells measured by flow cytometry. Since profiling was done on bulk unsorted PBMCs, naive and antigen-experienced compartments could not be conclusively compared. As age increased, observed TCR beta diversity per million T cells dropped in a roughly linear way, and a significant reduction was already evident by age about 40. Estimates of total diversity based on one million sequenced T cells were regarded as lower bounds and as underestimates. Because the CMV infection status of the donors was unknown, age-related changes in expanded clonotypes may potentially have been confounded. Compared with the aged group, more naive CD4+ T cells, fewer expanded clones and increased TCR diversity were shown by the long-lived group, suggesting age selection.

This sample also belongs to another study, concerning T cells of mothers and their children. The second study's authors report: Nine systemically healthy Caucasian individuals served as donors, namely three mothers together with their six children. cDNA synthesis consumed the entire amount of extracted RNA, loaded at about 1.6 ug RNA in each 15 ul reaction. Sample barcodes and 2-4 random nucleotides were added via the M1S primer in the second PCR. More than 8 million TCR beta CDR3 reads were obtained from each mother, and about 3 million reads were obtained from each child. TCR recombination output is similarly shaped by thymic selection in related and unrelated pairs, with a minor effect exerted by inherited differences. Normalized repertoire overlap was always slightly but never significantly higher in related than unrelated mother-child pairs. No persistent microchimeric T cell clones were found, with a detection sensitivity of approximately 100 clones per million clonotypes. To look for features that set related mother-child pairs apart from unrelated individuals, the researchers ran deep NGS to compare the TCR beta repertoires of mothers and children. On average, the children were approximately 11 +/- 4 years old, while the mothers were about 40 +/- 4 years old. After adapter ligation was performed with NEBNext reagents, the libraries were sequenced on an Illumina HiSeq 2000 with 100+100 nt paired-end reads. To prevent cross-contamination, the mother and child libraries were prepared one month apart and sequenced in separate runs. For each donor, somewhere between roughly 500,000 and 2,100,000 distinct TCR beta clonotypes were identified. Naive TCR beta clonotypes were estimated from low-frequency clonotypes matched to each donor's FACS-determined naive share, without sorting.

This TCR was sampled from a boy aged 5-17 years in good health. The sequenced material came from blood. The chain employs TRBV12-3 or TRBV12-4 and TRBJ2-5; the D region is possibly TRBD1 or TRBD2, each matching across 5 bases. The tail of the sequence fits TRBJ2-1 better, so the J call may be wrong. The nucleotide sequence is TGTGCCAGCATCCTCCCGGGGCTCCGAAACGATGAGCAGTTCTTC. It is translated as CASILPGLRNDEQFF.